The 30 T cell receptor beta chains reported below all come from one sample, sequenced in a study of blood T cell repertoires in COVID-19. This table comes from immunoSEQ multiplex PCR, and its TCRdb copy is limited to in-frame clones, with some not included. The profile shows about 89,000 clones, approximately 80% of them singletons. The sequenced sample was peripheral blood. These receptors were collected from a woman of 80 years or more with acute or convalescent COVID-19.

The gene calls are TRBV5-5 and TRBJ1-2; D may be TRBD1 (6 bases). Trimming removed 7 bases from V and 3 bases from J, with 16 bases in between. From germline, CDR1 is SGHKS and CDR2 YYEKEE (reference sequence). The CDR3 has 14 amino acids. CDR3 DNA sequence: TGTGCCAGCCTGATGGACAGTGGAGACTATGGCTACACCTTC. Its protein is CASLMDSGDYGYTF.

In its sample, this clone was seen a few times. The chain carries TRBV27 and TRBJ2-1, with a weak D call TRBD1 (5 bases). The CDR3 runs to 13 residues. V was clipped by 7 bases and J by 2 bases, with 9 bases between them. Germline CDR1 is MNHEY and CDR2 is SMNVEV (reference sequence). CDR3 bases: TGTGCCAGCAACCAGGGCCCCTACAATGAGCAGTTCTTC. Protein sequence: CASNQGPYNEQFF.

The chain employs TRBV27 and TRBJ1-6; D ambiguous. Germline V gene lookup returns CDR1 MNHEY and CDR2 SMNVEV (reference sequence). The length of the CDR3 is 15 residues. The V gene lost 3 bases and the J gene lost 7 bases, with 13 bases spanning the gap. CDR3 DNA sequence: TGTGCCAGCAGTTTCCGAAAGTGGCAGAATTCACCCCTCCACTTT. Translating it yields CASSFRKWQNSPLHF.

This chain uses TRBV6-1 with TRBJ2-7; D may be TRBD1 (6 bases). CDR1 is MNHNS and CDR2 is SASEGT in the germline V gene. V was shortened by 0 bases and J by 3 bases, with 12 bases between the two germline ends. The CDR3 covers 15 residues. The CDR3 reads CASSEANRALYEQYF. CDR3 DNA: TGTGCCAGCAGTGAAGCAAACAGGGCCCTCTACGAGCAGTACTTC.

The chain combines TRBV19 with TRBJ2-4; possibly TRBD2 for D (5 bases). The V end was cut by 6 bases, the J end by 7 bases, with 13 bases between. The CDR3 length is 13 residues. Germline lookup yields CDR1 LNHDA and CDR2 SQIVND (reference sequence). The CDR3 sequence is CASSEGPVNIQYF. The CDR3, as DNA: TGTGCCAGTAGCGAGGGTCCGGTTAACATTCAGTACTTC.

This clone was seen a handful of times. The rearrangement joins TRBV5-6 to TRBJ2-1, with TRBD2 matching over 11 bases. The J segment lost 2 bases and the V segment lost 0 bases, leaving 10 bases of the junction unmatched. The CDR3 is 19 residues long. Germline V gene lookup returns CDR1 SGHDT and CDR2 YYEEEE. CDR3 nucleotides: TGTGCCAGCAGCTTGGATGGTTTCCTTAGCGGGGGGGCCTACAATGAGCAGTTCTTC. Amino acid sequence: CASSLDGFLSGGAYNEQFF.

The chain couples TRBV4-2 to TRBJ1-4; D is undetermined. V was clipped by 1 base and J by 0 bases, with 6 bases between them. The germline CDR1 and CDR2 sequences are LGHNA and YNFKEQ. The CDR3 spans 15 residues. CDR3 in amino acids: CASSQAGTTNEKLFF. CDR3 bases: TGTGCCAGCAGCCAAGCCGGGACAACTAATGAAAAACTGTTTTTT.

Here the CDR3 reads CASSPGGHTDTQYF. The CDR3 bases are TGCGCCAGCAGCCCGGGGGGACACACAGATACGCAGTATTTT. V gene TRBV5-1 combines with J gene TRBJ2-3; TRBD2 is a possible D gene (7 bases). The CDR3 covers 14 residues. Germline lookup yields CDR1 SGHRS and CDR2 YFSETQ. V lost 4 bases and J 2 bases, leaving 11 bases between the germline ends.

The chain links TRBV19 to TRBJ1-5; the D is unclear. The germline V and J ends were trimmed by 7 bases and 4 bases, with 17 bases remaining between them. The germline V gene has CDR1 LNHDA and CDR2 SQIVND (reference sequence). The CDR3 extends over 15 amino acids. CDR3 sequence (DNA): TGTGCCAGTAACCTCAGCGGACGCCCTAATCAGCCCCAGCATTTT. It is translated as CASNLSGRPNQPQHF.

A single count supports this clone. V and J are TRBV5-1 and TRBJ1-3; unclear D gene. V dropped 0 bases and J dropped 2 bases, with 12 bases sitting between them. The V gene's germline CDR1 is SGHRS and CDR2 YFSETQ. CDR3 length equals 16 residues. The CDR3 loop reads CASSLAAAFTGNTIYF. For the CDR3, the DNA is TGCGCCAGCAGCTTGGCCGCGGCTTTTACTGGAAACACCATATATTTT.

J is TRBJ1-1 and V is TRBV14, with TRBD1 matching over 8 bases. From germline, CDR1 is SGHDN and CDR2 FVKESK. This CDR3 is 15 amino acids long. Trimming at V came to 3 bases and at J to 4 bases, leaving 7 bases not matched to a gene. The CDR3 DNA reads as TGTGCCAGCAGCCAGCGACAGGGGTTGGGCACTGAAGCTTTCTTT. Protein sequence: CASSQRQGLGTEAFF.

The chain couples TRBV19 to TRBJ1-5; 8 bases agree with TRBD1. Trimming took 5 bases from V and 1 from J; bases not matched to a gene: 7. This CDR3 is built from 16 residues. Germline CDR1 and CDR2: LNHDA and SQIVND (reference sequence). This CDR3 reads CASSARDRGSNQPQHF. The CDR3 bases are TGTGCCAGTAGTGCAAGAGACAGGGGCAGCAATCAGCCCCAGCATTTT.

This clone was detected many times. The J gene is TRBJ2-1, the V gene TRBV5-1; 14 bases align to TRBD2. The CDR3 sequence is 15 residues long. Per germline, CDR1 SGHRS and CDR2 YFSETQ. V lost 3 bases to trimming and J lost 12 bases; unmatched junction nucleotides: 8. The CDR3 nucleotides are TGCGCCAGCAGCTCTCGTGGGACTAGCGGGAGCGTGCAGTTCTTC. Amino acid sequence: CASSSRGTSGSVQFF.

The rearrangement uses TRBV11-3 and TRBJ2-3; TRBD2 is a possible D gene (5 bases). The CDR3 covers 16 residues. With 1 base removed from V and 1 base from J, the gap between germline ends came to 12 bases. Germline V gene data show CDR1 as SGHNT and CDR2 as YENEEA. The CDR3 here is CASSLALASGTDTQYF. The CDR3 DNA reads TGTGCCAGCAGCTTAGCCCTAGCATCTGGCACAGATACGCAGTATTTT.

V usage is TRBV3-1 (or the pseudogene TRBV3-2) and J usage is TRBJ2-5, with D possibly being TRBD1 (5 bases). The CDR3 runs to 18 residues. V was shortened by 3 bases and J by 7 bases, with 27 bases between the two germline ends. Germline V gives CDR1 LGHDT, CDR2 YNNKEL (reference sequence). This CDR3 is CASSHPFSGSESKGTQYF. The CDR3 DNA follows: TGTGCCAGCAGCCATCCTTTCTCAGGGTCGGAAAGTAAGGGGACCCAGTACTTC.

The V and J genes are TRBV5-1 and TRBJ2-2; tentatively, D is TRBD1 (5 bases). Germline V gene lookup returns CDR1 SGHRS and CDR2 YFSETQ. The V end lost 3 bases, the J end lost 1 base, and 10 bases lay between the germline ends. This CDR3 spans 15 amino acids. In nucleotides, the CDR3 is TGCGCCAGCAGCTCAAACAGGCTGAACACCGGGGAGCTGTTTTTT. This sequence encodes CASSSNRLNTGELFF.

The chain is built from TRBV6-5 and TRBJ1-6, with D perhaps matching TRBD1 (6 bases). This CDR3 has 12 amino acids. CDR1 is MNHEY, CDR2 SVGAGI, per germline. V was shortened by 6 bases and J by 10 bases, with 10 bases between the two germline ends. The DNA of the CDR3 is TGTGCCAGCAGCCGCCAGGGGTCACCCCTCCACTTT. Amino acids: CASSRQGSPLHF.

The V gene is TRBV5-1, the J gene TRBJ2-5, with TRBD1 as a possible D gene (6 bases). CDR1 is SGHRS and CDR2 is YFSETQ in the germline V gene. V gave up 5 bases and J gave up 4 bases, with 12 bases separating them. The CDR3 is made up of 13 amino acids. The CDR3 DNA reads TGCGCCAGCAGAACAGGGTCGGGAGAGACCCAGTACTTC. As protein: CASRTGSGETQYF.

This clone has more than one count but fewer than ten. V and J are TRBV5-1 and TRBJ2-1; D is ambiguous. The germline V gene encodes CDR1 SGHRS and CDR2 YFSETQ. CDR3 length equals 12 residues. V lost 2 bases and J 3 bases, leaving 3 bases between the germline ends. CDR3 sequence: CASSFNYNEQFF. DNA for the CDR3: TGCGCCAGCAGCTTCAACTACAATGAGCAGTTCTTC.

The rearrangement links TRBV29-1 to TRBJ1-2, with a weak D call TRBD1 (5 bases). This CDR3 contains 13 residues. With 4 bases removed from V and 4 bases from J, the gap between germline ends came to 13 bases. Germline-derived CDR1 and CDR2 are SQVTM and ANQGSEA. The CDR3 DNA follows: TGCAGCGTTGGGTCGGGGGTGAGCTATGGCTACACCTTC. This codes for CSVGSGVSYGYTF.

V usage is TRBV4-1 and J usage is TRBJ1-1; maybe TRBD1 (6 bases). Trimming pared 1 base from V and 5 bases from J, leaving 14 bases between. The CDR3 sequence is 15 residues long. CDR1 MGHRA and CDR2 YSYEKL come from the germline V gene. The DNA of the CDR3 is TGCGCCAGCAGCCAAGTGGGGGGGGGCTGGACTGAAGCTTTCTTT. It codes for CASSQVGGGWTEAFF.

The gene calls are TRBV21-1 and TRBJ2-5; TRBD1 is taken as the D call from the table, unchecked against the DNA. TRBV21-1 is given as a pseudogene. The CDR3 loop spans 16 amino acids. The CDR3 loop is CASSSVTGSKPETQYF. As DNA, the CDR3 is TGTGCCAGCAGCAGTGTGACAGGATCTAAACCCGAGACCCAGTACTTC.

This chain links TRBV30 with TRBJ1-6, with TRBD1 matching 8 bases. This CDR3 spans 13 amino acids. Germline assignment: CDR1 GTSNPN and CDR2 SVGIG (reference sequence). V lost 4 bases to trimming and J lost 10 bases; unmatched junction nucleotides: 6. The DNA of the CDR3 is TGTGCCTGGACAGGGGGCTCCCTATCACCCCTCCACTTT. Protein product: CAWTGGSLSPLHF. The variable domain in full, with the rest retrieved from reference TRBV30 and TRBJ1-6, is SQTIHQWPATLVQPVGSPLSLECTVEGTSNPNLYWYRQAAGRGLQLLFYSVGIGQISSEVPQNLSASRPQDRQFILSSKKLLLSDSGFYLCAWTGGSLSPLHFGNGTRLTVT.

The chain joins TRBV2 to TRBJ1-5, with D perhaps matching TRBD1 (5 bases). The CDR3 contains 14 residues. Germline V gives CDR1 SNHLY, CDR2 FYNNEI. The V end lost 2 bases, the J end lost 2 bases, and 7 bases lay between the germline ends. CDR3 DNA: TGTGCCAGCAGTGAACAGGGTGGCAATCAGCCCCAGCATTTT. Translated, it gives CASSEQGGNQPQHF.

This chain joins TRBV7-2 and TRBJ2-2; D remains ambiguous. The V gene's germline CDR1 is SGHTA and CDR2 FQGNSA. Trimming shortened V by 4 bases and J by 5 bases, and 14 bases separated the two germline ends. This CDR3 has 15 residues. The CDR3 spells CASSSKAPSTGELFF. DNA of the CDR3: TGTGCCAGCAGCTCAAAAGCCCCTTCGACCGGGGAGCTGTTTTTT.

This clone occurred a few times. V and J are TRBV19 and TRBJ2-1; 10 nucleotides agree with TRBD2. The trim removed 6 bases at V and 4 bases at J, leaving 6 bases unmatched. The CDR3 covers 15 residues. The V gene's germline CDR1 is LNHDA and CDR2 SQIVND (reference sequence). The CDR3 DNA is TGTGCCAGTAGCCGCCCTAGCGGGGGTTACAATGAGCAGTTCTTC. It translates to CASSRPSGGYNEQFF.

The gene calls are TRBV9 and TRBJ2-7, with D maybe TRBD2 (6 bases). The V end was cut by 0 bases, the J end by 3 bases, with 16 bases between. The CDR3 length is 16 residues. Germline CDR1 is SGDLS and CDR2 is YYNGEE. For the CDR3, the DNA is TGTGCCAGCAGCGTAGCTCCGGGCCGGGGGTTCTACGAGCAGTACTTC. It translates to CASSVAPGRGFYEQYF.

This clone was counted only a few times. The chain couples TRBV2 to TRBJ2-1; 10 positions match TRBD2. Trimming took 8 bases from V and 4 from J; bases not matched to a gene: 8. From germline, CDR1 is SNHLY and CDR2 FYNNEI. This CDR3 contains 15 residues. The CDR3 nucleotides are TGTGCCAGCGACCGCTCTAGCGGGGGTTACAATGAGCAGTTCTTC. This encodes CASDRSSGGYNEQFF.

The CDR3 sequence: CASSPGQGQSMVPHEQYF. The CDR3 region has the DNA TGTGCCAGCTCCCCGGGACAGGGGCAATCAATGGTTCCTCACGAGCAGTACTTC. The chain combines TRBV21-1 with TRBJ2-7; no DNA check was done on the table's D call, TRBD1. TRBV21-1 corresponds to a pseudogene. This CDR3 is built from 18 residues.

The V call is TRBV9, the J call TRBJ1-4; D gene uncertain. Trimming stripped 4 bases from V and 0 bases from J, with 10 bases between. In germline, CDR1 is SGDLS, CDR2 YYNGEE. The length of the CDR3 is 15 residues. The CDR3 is CASSREAATNEKLFF. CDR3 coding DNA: TGTGCCAGCAGCAGGGAAGCGGCAACTAATGAAAAACTGTTTTTT.